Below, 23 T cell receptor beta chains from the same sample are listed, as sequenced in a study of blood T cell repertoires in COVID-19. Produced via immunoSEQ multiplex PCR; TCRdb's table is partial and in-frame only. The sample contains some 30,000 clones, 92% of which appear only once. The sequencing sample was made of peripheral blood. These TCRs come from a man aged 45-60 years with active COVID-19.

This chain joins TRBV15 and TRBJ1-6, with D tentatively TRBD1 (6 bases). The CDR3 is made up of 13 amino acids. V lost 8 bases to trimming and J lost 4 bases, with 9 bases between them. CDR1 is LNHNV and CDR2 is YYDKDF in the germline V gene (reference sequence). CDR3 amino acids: CATRTAYNSPLHF. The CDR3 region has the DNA TGTGCCACCCGGACAGCTTATAATTCACCCCTCCACTTT. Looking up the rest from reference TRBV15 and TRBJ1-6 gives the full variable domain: DAMVIQNPRYQVTQFGKPVTLSCSQTLNHNVMYWYQQKSSQAPKLLFHYYDKDFNNEADTPDNFQSRRPNTSFCFLDIRSPGLGDTAMYLCATRTAYNSPLHFGNGTRLTVT.

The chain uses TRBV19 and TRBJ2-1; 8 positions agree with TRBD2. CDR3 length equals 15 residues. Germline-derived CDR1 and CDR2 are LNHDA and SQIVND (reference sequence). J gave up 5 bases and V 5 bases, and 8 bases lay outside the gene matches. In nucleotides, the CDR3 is TGTGCCAGTAGTGCTACCGGGGGGGGGCACAATGAGCAGTTCTTC. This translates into CASSATGGGHNEQFF. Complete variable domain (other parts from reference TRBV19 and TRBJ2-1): DGGITQSPKYLFRKEGQNVTLSCEQNLNHDAMYWYRQDPGQGLRLIYYSQIVNDFQKGDIAEGYSVSREKKESFPLTVTSAQKNPTAFYLCASSATGGGHNEQFFGPGTRLTVL.

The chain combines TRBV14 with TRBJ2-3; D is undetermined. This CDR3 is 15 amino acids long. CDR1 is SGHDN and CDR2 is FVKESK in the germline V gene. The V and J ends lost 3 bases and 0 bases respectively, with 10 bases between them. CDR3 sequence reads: CASSQGTYSTDTQYF. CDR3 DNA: TGTGCCAGCAGCCAGGGCACCTATAGCACAGATACGCAGTATTTT.

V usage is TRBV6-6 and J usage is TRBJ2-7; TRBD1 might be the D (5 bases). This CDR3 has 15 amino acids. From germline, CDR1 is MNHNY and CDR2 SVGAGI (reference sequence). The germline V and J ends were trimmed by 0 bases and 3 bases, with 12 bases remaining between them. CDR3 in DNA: TGTGCCAGCAGTTACTCGGGGCGGATAGACTACGAGCAGTACTTC. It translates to CASSYSGRIDYEQYF.

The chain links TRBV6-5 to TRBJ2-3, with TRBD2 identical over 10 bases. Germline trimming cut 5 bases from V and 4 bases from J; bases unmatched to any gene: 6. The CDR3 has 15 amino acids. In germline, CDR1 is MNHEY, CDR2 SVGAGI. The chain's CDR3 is CASSIAGGSPDTQYF. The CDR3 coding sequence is TGTGCCAGCAGTATAGCGGGGGGCTCCCCAGATACGCAGTATTTT.

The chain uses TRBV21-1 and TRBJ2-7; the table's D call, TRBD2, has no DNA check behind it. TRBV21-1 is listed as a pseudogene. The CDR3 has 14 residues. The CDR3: CASSIGGGTYEQYF. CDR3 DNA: TGTGCCAGCAGCATCGGGGGGGGTACCTACGAGCAGTACTTC.

CDR3 sequence reads: CASGRQDQETQYF. DNA for the CDR3: TGTGCCAGCGGAAGGCAGGACCAAGAGACCCAGTACTTC. The chain has TRBV2 and TRBJ2-5, with no clear D. This CDR3 region has 13 residues. The germline V and J ends were trimmed by 8 bases and 0 bases, with 10 bases remaining between them. Germline loops: CDR1 SNHLY, CDR2 FYNNEI.

CDR3 DNA: TGTGCCAGCAGCGTCGGGGGTACGAACACTGAAGCTTTCTTT. The encoded protein is CASSVGGTNTEAFF. J is TRBJ1-1 and V is TRBV9, with a weak D call TRBD1 (5 bases). From germline, CDR1 is SGDLS and CDR2 YYNGEE. The CDR3 is made up of 14 amino acids. V shed 2 bases and J shed 1 base, with 9 bases lying between them.

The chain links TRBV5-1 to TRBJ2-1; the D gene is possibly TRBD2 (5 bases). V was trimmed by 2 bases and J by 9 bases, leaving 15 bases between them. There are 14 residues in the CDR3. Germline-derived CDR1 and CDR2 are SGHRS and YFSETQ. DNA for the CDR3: TGCGCCAGCAGCTTTGAGGGAGTATGGGGTGAGCAGTTCTTC. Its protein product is CASSFEGVWGEQFF.

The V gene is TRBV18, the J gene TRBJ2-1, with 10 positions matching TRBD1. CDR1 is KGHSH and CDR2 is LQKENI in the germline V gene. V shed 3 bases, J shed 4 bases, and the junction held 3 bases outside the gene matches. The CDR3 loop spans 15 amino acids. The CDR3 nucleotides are TGTGCCAGCTCACCGGGACAGGGGACTTACAATGAGCAGTTCTTC. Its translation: CASSPGQGTYNEQFF.

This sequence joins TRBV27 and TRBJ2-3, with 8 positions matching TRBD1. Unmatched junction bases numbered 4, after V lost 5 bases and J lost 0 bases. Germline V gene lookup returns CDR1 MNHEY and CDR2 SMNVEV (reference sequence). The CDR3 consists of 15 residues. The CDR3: CASSAGTGSTDTQYF. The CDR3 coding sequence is TGTGCCAGCAGTGCTGGGACAGGTAGCACAGATACGCAGTATTTT.

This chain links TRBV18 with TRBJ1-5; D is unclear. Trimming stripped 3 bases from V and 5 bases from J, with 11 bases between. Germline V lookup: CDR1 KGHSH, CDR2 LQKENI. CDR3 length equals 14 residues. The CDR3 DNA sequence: TGTGCCAGCTCACCCCGGGAGGGAGATCAGCCCCAGCATTTT. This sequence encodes CASSPREGDQPQHF. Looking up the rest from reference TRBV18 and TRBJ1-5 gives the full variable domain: NAGVMQNPRHLVRRRGQEARLRCSPMKGHSHVYWYRQLPEEGLKFMVYLQKENIIDESGMPKERFSAEFPKEGPSILRIQQVVRGDSAAYFCASSPREGDQPQHFGDGTRLSIL.

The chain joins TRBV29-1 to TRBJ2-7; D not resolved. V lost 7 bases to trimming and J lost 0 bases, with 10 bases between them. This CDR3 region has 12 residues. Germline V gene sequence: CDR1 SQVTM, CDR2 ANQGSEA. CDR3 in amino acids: CSGGSGSYEQYF. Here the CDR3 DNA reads TGCAGCGGGGGTTCGGGCTCCTACGAGCAGTACTTC.

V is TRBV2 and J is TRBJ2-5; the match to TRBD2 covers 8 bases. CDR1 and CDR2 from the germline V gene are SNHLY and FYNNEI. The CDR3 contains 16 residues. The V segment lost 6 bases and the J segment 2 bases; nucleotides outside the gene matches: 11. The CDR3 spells CASRGVLAAAQETQYF. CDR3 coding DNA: TGTGCCAGCAGGGGGGTACTAGCGGCGGCGCAAGAGACCCAGTACTTC.

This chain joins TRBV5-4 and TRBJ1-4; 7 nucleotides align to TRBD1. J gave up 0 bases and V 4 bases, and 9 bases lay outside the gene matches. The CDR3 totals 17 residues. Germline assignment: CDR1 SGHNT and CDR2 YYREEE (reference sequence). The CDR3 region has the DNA TGTGCCAGCAGCGCATGGGGGACAGCCTCAACTAATGAAAAACTGTTTTTT. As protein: CASSAWGTASTNEKLFF.

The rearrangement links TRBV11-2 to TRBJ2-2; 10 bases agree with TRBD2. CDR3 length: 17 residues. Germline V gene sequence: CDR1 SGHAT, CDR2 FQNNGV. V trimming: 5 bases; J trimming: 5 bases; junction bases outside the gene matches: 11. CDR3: CASSRTSGEVKTGELFF. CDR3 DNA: TGTGCCAGCAGCAGGACTAGCGGCGAGGTAAAGACCGGGGAGCTGTTTTTT. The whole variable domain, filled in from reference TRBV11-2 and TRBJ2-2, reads EAGVAQSPRYKIIEKRQSVAFWCNPISGHATLYWYQQILGQGPKLLIQFQNNGVVDDSQLPKDRFSAERLKGVDSTLKIQPAKLEDSAVYLCASSRTSGEVKTGELFFGEGSRLTVL.

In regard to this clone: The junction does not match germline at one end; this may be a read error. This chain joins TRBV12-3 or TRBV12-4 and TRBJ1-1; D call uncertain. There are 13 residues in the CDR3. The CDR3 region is CASSAGLNAEAFF. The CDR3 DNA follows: TGTGCCAGCAGTGCCGGGTTGAACGCTGAAGCTTTCTTT.

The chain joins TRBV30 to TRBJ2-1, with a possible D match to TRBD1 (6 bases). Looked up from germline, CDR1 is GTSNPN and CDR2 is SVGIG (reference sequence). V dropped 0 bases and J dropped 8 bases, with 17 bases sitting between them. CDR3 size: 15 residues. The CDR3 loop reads CAWSVAGTPKDEQFF. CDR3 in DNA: TGTGCCTGGAGTGTAGCCGGGACACCTAAGGATGAGCAGTTCTTC.

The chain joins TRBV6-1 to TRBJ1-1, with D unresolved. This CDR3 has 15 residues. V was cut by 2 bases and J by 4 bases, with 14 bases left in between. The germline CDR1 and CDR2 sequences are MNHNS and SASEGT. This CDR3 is CASSEFAGSGTEAFF. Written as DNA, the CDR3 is TGTGCCAGCAGTGAATTTGCAGGTTCTGGCACTGAAGCTTTCTTT.

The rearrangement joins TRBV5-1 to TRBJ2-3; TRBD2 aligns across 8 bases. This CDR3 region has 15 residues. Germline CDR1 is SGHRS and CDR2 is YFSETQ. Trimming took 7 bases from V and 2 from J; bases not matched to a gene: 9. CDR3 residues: CASHYLAGSTDTQYF. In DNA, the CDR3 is TGCGCCAGCCATTATTTAGCGGGGTCCACAGATACGCAGTATTTT.

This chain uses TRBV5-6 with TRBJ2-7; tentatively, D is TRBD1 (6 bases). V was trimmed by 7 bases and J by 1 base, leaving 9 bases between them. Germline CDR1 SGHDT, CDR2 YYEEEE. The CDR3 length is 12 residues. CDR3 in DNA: TGTGCCAGCGGCACAGGGTCCTACGAGCAGTACTTC. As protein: CASGTGSYEQYF.

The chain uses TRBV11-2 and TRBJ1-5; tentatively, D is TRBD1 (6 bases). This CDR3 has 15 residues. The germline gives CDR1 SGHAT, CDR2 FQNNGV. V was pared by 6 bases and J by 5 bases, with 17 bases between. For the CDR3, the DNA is TGTGCCAGCAGTCCGAGGGGGGGTAGGGATCAGCCCCAGCATTTT. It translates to CASSPRGGRDQPQHF.

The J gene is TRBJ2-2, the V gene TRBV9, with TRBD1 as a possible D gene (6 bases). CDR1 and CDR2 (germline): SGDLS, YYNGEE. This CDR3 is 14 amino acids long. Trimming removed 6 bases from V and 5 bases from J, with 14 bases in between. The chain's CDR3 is CASTERGQTGELFF. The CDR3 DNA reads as TGTGCCAGCACAGAGAGAGGACAGACCGGGGAGCTGTTTTTT.